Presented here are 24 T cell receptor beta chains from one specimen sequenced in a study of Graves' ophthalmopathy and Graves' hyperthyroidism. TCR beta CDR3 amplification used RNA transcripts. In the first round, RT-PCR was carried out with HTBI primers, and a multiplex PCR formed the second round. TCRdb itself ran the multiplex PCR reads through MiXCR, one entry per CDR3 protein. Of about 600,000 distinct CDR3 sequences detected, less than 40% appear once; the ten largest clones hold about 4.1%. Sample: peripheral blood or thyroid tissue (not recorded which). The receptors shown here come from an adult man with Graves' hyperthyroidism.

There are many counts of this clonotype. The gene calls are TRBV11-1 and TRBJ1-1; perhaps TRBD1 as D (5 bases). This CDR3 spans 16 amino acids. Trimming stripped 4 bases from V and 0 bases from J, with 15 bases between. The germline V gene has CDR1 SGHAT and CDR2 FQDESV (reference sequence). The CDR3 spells CASSSDTADLNTEAFF. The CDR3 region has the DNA TGTGCCAGCAGCTCGGACACGGCAGACTTGAACACTGAAGCTTTCTTT. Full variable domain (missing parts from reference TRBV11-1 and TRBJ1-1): EAEVAQSPRYKITEKSQAVAFWCDPISGHATLYWYRQILGQGPELLVQFQDESVVDDSQLPKDRFSAERLKGVDSTLKIQPAELGDSAMYLCASSSDTADLNTEAFFGQGTRLTVV.

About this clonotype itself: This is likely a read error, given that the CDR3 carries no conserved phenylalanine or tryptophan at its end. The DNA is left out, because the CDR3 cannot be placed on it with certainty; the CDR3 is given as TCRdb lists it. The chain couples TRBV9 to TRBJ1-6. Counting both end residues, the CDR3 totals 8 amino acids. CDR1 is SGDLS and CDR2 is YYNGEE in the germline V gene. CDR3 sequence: CASSVGSS.

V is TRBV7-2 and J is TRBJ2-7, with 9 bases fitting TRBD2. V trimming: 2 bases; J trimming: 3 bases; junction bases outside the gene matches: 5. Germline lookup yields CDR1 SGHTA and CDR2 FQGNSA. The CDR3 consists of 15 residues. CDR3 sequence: CASSLPGLAFYEQYF. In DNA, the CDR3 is TGTGCCAGCAGCTTACCGGGACTAGCTTTCTACGAGCAGTACTTC. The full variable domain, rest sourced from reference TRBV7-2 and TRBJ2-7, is GAGVSQSPSNKVTEKGKDVELRCDPISGHTALYWYRQSLGQGLEFLIYFQGNSAPDKSGLPSDRFSAERTGGSVSTLTIQRTQQEDSAVYLCASSLPGLAFYEQYFGPGTRLTVT.

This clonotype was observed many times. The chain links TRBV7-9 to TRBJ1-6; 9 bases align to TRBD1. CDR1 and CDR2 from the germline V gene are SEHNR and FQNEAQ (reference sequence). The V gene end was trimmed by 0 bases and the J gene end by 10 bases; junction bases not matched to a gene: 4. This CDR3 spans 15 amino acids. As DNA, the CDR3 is TGTGCCAGCAGCTTAGCACAGGGGGCTGGGTCACCCCTCCACTTT. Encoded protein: CASSLAQGAGSPLHF.

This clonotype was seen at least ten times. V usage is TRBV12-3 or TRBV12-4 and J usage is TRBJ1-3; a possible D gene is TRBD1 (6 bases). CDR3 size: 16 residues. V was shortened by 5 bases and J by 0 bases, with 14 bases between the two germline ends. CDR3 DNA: TGTGCCAGCAGTCGGACAGCACCAATCTCTGGAAACACCATATATTTT. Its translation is CASSRTAPISGNTIYF.

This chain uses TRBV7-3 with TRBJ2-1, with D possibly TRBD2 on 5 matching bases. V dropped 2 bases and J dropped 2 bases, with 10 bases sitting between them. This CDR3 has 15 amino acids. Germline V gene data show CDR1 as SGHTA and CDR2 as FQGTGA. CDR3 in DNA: TGTGCCAGCAGCTTAGAAGCGGTCCCCTACAATGAGCAGTTCTTC. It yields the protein CASSLEAVPYNEQFF.

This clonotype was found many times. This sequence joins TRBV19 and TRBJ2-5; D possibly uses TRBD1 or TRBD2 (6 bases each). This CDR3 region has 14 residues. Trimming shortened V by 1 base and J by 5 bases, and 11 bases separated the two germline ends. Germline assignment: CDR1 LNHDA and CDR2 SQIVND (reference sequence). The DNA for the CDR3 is TGTGCCAGTAGTATAGGTGGAGGGGGGGAGACCCAGTACTTC. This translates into CASSIGGGGETQYF. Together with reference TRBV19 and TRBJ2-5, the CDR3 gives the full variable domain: DGGITQSPKYLFRKEGQNVTLSCEQNLNHDAMYWYRQDPGQGLRLIYYSQIVNDFQKGDIAEGYSVSREKKESFPLTVTSAQKNPTAFYLCASSIGGGGETQYFGPGTRLLVL.

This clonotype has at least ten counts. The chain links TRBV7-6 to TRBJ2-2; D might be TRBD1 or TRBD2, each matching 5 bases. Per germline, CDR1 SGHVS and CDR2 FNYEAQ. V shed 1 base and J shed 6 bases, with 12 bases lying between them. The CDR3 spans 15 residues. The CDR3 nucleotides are TGTGCCAGCAGCTTAGTTGGACGGGGCCCCGGGGAGCTGTTTTTT. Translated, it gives CASSLVGRGPGELFF.

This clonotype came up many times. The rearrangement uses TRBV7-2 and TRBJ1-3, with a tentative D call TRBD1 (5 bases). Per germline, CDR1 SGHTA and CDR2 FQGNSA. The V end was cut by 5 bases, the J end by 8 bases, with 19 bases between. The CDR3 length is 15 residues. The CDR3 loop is CASSESGPPFDTIYF. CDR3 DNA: TGTGCCAGCAGCGAATCGGGACCCCCTTTTGACACCATATATTTT.

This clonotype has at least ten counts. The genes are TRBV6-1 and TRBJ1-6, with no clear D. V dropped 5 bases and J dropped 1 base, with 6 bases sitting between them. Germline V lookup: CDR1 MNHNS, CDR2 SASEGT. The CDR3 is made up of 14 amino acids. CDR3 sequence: CASSSGSYNSPLHF. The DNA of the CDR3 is TGTGCCAGCAGTTCGGGGTCCTATAATTCACCCCTCCACTTT.

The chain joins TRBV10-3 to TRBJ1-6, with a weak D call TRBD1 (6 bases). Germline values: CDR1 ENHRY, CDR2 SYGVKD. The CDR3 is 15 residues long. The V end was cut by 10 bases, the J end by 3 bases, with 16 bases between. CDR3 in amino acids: CASRMIGGYNSPLHF. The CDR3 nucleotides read TGTGCCAGCAGGATGATAGGGGGCTATAATTCACCCCTCCACTTT.

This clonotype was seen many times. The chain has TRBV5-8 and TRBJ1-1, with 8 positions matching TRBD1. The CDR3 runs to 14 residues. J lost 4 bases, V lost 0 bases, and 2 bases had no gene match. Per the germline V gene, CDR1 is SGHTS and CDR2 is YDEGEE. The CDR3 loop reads CASSLGQGRTEAFF. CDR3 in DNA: TGTGCCAGCAGCTTGGGACAGGGGCGCACTGAAGCTTTCTTT.

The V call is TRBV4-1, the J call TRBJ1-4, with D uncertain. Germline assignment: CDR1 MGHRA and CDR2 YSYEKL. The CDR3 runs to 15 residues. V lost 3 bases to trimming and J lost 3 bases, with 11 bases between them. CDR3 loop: CASSQPGRANEKLFF. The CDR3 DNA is TGCGCCAGCAGCCAGCCAGGACGAGCTAATGAAAAACTGTTTTTT.

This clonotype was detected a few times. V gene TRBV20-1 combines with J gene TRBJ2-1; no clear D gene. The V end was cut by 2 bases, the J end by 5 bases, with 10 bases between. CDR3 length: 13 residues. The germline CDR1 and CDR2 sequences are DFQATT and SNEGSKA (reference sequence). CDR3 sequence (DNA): TGCAGTGCTAGATGGGGATCGGACAATGAGCAGTTCTTC. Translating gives CSARWGSDNEQFF.

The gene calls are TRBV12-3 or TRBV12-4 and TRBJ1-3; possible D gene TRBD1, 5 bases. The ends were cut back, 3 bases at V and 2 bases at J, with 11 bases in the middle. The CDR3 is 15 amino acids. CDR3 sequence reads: CASSLGGITGNTIYF. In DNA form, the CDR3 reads TGTGCCAGCAGTTTGGGGGGGATCACTGGAAACACCATATATTTT.

The chain's CDR3 is CSVEEGLAGDTGELFF. The CDR3 coding sequence is TGCAGCGTTGAAGAGGGCCTAGCGGGAGACACCGGGGAGCTGTTTTTT. The chain employs TRBV29-1 and TRBJ2-2, with TRBD2 matching over 10 bases. V dropped 0 bases and J dropped 3; count of bases not matched to a gene: 4. CDR3 length: 16 residues. CDR1 and CDR2 from the germline V gene are SQVTM and ANQGSEA.

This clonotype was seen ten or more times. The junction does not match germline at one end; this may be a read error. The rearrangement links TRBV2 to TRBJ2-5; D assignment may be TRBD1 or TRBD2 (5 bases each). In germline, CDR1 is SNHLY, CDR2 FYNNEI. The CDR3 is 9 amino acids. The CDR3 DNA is TGTGCCACCCCGGGACCACAAAACTTC. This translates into CATPGPQNF.

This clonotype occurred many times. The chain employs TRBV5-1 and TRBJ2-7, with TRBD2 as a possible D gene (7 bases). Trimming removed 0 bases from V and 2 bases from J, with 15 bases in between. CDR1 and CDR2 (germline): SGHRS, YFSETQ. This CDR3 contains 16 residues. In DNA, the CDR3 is TGCGCCAGCAGCTTGGACGTCGGGGGGACACCCTACGAGCAGTACTTC. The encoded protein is CASSLDVGGTPYEQYF.

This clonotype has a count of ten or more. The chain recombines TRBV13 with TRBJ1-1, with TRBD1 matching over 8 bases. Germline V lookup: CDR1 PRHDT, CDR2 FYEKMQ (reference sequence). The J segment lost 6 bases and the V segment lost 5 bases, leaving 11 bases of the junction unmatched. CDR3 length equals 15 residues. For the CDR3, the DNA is TGTGCCAGCAGCACGCTGACAGGGGAGGGGTCTGAAGCTTTCTTT. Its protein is CASSTLTGEGSEAFF.

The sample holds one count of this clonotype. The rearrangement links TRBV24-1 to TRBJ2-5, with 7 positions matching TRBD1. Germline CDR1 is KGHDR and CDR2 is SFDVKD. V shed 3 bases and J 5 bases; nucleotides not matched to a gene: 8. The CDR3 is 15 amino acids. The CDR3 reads CATSDPQGRKETQYF. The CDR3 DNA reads TGTGCCACCAGTGATCCACAGGGGCGCAAGGAGACCCAGTACTTC.

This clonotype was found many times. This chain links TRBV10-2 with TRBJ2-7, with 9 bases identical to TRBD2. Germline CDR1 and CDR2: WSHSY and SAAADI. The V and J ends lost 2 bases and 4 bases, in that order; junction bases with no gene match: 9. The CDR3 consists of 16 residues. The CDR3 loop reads CASSEAIAGAGYEQYF. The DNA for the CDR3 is TGCGCCAGCAGTGAGGCCATAGCGGGAGCTGGGTACGAGCAGTACTTC.

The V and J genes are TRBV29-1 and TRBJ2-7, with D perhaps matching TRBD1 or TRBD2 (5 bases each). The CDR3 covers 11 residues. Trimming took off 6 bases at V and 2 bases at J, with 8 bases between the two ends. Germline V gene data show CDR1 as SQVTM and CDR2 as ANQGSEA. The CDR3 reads CSVLGPYEQYF. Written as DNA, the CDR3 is TGCAGCGTATTGGGACCCTACGAGCAGTACTTC.

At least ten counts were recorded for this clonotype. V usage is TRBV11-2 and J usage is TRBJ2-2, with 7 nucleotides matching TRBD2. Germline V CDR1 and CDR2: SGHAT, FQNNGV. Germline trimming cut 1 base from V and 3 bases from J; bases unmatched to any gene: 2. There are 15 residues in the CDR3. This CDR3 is CASSLAGGYTGELFF. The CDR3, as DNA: TGTGCCAGCAGCTTAGCGGGGGGATACACCGGGGAGCTGTTTTTT.

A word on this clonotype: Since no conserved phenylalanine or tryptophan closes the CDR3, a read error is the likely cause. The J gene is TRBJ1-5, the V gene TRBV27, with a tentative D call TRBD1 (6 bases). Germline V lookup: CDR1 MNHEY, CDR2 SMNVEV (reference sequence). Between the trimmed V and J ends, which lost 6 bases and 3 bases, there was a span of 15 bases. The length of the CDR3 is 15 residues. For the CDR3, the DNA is TGTGCCAGCAGGGCGAAGTGGACAGACAATCAGCCCCAGCATTTG. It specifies CASRAKWTDNQPQHL.